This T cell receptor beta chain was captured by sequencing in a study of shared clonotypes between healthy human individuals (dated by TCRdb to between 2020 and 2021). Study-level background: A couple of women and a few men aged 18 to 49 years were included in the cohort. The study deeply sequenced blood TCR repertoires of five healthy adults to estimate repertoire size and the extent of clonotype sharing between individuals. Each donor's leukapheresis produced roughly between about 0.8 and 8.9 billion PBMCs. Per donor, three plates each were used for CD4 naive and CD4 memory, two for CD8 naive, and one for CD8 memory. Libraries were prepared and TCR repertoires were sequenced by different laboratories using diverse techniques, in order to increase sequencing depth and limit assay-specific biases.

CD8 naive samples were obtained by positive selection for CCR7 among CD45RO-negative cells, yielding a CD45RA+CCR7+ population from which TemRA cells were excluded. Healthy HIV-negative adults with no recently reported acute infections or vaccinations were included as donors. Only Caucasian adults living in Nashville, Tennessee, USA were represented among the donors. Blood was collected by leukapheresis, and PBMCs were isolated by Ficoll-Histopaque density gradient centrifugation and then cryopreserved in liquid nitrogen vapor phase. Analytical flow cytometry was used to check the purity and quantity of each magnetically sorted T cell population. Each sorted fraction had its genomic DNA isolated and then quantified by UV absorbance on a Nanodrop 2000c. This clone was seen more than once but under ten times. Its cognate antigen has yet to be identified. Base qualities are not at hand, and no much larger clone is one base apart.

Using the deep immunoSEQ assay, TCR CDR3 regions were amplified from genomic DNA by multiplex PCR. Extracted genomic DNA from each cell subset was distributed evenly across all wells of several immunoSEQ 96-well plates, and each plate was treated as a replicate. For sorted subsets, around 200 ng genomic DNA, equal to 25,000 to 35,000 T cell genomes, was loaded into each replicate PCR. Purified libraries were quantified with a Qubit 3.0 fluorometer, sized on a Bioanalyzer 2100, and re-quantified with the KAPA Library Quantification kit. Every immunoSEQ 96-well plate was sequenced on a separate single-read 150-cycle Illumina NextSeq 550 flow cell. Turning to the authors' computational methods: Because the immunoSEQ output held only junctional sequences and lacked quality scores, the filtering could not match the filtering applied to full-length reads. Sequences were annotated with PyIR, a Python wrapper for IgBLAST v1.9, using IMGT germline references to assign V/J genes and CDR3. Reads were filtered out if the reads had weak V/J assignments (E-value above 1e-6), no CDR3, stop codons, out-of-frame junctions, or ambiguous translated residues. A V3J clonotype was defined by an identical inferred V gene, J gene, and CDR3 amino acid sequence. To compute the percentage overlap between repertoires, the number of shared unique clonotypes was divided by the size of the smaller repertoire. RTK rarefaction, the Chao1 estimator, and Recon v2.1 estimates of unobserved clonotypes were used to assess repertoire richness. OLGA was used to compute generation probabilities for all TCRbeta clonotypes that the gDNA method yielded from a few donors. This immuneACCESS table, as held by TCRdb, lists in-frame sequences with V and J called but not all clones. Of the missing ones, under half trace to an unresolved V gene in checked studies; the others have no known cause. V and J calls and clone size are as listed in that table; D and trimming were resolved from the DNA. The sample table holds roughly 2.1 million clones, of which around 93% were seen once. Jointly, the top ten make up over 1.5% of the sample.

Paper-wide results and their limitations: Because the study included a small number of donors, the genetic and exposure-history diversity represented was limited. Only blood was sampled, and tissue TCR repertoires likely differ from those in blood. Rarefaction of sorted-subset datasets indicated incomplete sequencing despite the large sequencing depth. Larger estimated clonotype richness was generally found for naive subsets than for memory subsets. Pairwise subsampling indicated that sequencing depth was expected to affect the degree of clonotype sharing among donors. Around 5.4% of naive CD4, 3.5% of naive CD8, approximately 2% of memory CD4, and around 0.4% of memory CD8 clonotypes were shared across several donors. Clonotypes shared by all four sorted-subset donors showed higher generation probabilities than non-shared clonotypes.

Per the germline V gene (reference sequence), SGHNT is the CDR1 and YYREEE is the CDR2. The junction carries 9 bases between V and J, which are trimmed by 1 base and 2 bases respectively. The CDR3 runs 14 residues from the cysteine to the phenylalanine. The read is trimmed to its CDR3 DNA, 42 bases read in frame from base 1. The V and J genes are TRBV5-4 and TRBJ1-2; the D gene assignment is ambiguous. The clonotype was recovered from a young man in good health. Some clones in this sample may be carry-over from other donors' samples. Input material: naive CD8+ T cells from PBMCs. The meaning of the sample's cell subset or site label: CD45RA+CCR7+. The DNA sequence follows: TGTGCCAGCAGCTTGATTTCCAGGAACTATGGCTACACCTTC. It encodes CASSLISRNYGYTF. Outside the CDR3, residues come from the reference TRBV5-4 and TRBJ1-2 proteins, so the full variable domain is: ETGVTQSPTHLIKTRGQQVTLRCSSQSGHNTVSWYQQALGQGPQFIFQYYREEENGRGNFPPRFSGLQFPNYSSELNVNALELDDSALYLCASSLISRNYGYTFGSGTRLTVV.